Listed here are 15 T cell receptor beta chains from one sample, sequenced in a study of T cell repertoires in cytomegalovirus infection. TCRdb ran MiXCR on the reads and lists one entry per CDR3 protein. The sample records about 310,000 distinct CDR3 sequences, 20% to 25% being singletons. These receptors lack a known antigen. Sequencing was performed on cultured PBMCs, taken from culture after CMV antigen stimulation. Receptors were obtained from a human donor in good health (CMV status not recorded). Some clones in this sample may be carry-over from other donors' samples.

V usage is TRBV12-3 or TRBV12-4 and J usage is TRBJ2-6; 7 bases fit TRBD1. The CDR3 covers 17 residues. V shed 8 bases, J shed 0 bases, and the junction held 10 bases outside the gene matches. The CDR3 sequence is CASGPGTVPSGANVLTF. The DNA for the CDR3 is TGTGCCAGCGGTCCCGGGACAGTTCCCTCTGGGGCCAACGTCCTGACTTTC.

This clonotype was seen a single time. The chain joins TRBV4-3 to TRBJ2-4, with a tentative D call TRBD1 (6 bases). The CDR3 totals 17 residues. Trimming took 0 bases from V and 1 from J, leaving 13 bases between them. Germline-derived CDR1 and CDR2 are LGHNA and YSLEER. The DNA for the CDR3 is TGCGCCAGCAGCCAAGACCCCCCTCAGGGGGCCAAAAACATTCAGTACTTC. As protein: CASSQDPPQGAKNIQYF.

This rearrangement joins TRBV7-9 to TRBJ2-1, with TRBD2 matching 12 bases. Germline lookup yields CDR1 SEHNR and CDR2 FQNEAQ (reference sequence). This CDR3 region has 18 residues. The V gene end was trimmed by 0 bases and the J gene end by 5 bases; junction bases not matched to a gene: 8. CDR3 protein: CASSLAGPLAGGNNEQFF. The CDR3 region has the DNA TGTGCCAGCAGCTTAGCAGGGCCGCTAGCGGGAGGGAACAATGAGCAGTTCTTC.

This clonotype was seen only a few times. This rearrangement joins TRBV28 to TRBJ1-3, with 7 bases aligning to TRBD1. Germline assignment: CDR1 MDHEN and CDR2 SYDVKM. With 2 bases clipped from V and 0 bases from J, the junction kept 4 bases outside the gene matches. This CDR3 contains 16 residues. The CDR3, as DNA: TGTGCCAGCAGTTTAGTCAGGGGGTTCTCTGGAAACACCATATATTTT. Protein sequence: CASSLVRGFSGNTIYF.

CDR3 bases: TGTGCCAGCAGCCCAGTCGGATCCTCCGGGACAGGGACAAACGAGCAGTACTTC. Translation: CASSPVGSSGTGTNEQYF. The chain joins TRBV7-9 to TRBJ2-7; 9 nucleotides align to TRBD1. V shed 5 bases, J shed 5 bases, and the junction held 19 bases outside the gene matches. The length of the CDR3 is 18 residues. CDR1 and CDR2 (germline): SEHNR, FQNEAQ (reference sequence).

This clonotype occurred a few times. V usage is TRBV4-1 and J usage is TRBJ2-1, with D possibly matching TRBD2 (5 bases). The CDR3 is 15 residues long. Germline values: CDR1 MGHRA, CDR2 YSYEKL. The V and J ends lost 5 bases and 0 bases respectively, with 11 bases between them. The chain's CDR3 is CASSGLPSSYNEQFF. CDR3 DNA sequence: TGCGCCAGCAGCGGACTCCCAAGCTCCTACAATGAGCAGTTCTTC.

This clonotype was picked up a small number of times. The chain has TRBV15 and TRBJ2-5; maybe TRBD2 (5 bases). Trimming stripped 2 bases from V and 5 bases from J, with 18 bases between. The CDR3 contains 16 residues. Germline V CDR1 and CDR2: LNHNV, YYDKDF (reference sequence). The CDR3 region has the DNA TGTGCCACCAGCAGACTCGGGGAGTATGGTAGGGAGACCCAGTACTTC. This gives the protein CATSRLGEYGRETQYF.

This clonotype has more than one count but fewer than ten. V is TRBV19 and J is TRBJ2-6; no definite D call. With 7 bases removed from V and 4 bases from J, the gap between germline ends came to 14 bases. The germline V gene has CDR1 LNHDA and CDR2 SQIVND (reference sequence). This CDR3 spans 15 amino acids. The CDR3 region has the DNA TGTGCCAGTACCTACATGGGGAACGGGGCCAACGTCCTGACTTTC. Amino acid sequence: CASTYMGNGANVLTF.

This clonotype was seen just once. The chain is built from TRBV27 and TRBJ2-3; D not certain. The CDR3 spans 14 residues. Looked up from germline, CDR1 is MNHEY and CDR2 is SMNVEV (reference sequence). Trimming pared 6 bases from V and 0 bases from J, leaving 10 bases between. CDR3 sequence reads: CASRWIKSTDTQYF. The CDR3 DNA follows: TGTGCCAGCAGATGGATAAAAAGCACAGATACGCAGTATTTT.

The chain links TRBV6-6 to TRBJ1-5; D remains ambiguous. The CDR3 runs to 13 residues. CDR1 and CDR2 (germline): MNHNY, SVGAGI (reference sequence). The V end lost 8 bases, the J end lost 3 bases, and 11 bases lay between the germline ends. The CDR3 DNA follows: TGTGCCAGCGGTAAGGGTTCCAATCAGCCCCAGCATTTT. This gives the protein CASGKGSNQPQHF.

Only a few counts were recorded for this clonotype. This chain joins TRBV20-1 and TRBJ2-5, with D possibly TRBD1 on 5 matching bases. The germline V gene encodes CDR1 DFQATT and CDR2 SNEGSKA (reference sequence). The V gene lost 3 bases and the J gene lost 6 bases, with 20 bases spanning the gap. The CDR3 contains 15 residues. CDR3 nucleotide sequence: TGCAGTGCTAGGGGAAATGGGGCTAGTAGAAAGACCCAGTACTTC. Its translation is CSARGNGASRKTQYF.

This clonotype was seen just once. One end of the junction is discordant with germline, which a read error may explain. This sequence joins TRBV4-1 and TRBJ1-1; 7 bases align to TRBD1. Germline V gene sequence: CDR1 MGHRA, CDR2 YSYEKL. The CDR3 contains 20 residues. The CDR3 sequence: CARSQDGEGASLPTNTEAFF. CDR3 DNA sequence: TGCGCCAGAAGCCAAGACGGGGAGGGGGCATCCCTACCGACGAACACTGAAGCTTTCTTT.

The chain couples TRBV19 to TRBJ2-3, with D unclear. The germline V gene encodes CDR1 LNHDA and CDR2 SQIVND (reference sequence). The V and J ends lost 2 bases and 0 bases respectively, with 6 bases between them. This CDR3 contains 14 residues. The CDR3 is CASSIRVSTDTQYF. In DNA, the CDR3 is TGTGCCAGTAGTATACGGGTTAGCACAGATACGCAGTATTTT.

This clonotype was observed at least ten times. This sequence joins TRBV7-9 and TRBJ1-1, with unresolved D. Germline lookup yields CDR1 SEHNR and CDR2 FQNEAQ (reference sequence). The V and J ends lost 1 base and 5 bases respectively, with 5 bases between them. The CDR3 is made up of 12 amino acids. This chain's CDR3 is CASSLGWTEAFF. The CDR3, as DNA: TGTGCCAGCAGCTTAGGATGGACTGAAGCTTTCTTT.

The chain recombines TRBV5-4 with TRBJ2-1, with 7 bases matching TRBD2. Germline lookup yields CDR1 SGHNT and CDR2 YYREEE (reference sequence). The CDR3 runs to 15 residues. Trimming at V came to 0 bases and at J to 7 bases, leaving 7 bases not matched to a gene. This chain's CDR3 is CASSLGGSGGNEQFF. The CDR3 DNA sequence: TGTGCCAGCAGCTTGGGCGGGAGTGGTGGGAATGAGCAGTTCTTC.